The rows below give T cell receptor beta chains drawn from one sample of a study of T cell repertoires in cytomegalovirus infection. TCRdb itself ran the reads through MiXCR, one entry per CDR3 protein. This table holds hundreds of thousands of distinct CDR3 sequences, roughly 30% found once. What these receptors recognize is not known. The sequencing used cultured CD8+ T cells from PBMCs, collected from culture after CMV antigen stimulation. All receptors come from a human donor in good health (CMV status not recorded). Some clones in this sample may be carry-over from other donors' samples. Both conserved end residues are part of each CDR3. The D gene is left open where the match is weak. Part of the rows lack a size; the others show once, few, many or a class for expanded clones.

few,TRBJ2-7,NA,TRBV12-3/TRBV12-4,15,CASSLGGSGFYEQYF,TGTGCCAGCAGTTTAGGTGGCAGCGGATTCTACGAGCAGTACTTC
NA,TRBJ2-1,NA,TRBV10-2,12,CASSESYREQFF,TGCGCCAGCAGTGAGTCGTATCGAGAGCAGTTCTTC
NA,TRBJ1-3,NA,TRBV13,15,CASSLEGGLGNTIYF,TGTGCCAGCAGCTTAGAAGGAGGCCTGGGGAACACCATATATTTT
NA,TRBJ1-5,NA,TRBV6-6,15,CASSGLVDSNQPQHF,TGTGCCAGCAGTGGACTGGTCGATAGCAATCAGCCCCAGCATTTT
few,TRBJ1-2,NA,TRBV5-6,15,CASSLGAMLSRGYTF,TGTGCCAGCAGCTTGGGAGCGATGCTTTCTAGGGGCTACACCTTC
NA,TRBJ2-3,TRBD2,TRBV5-5,16,CASSLEASGVSDTQYF,TGTGCCAGCAGCTTGGAAGCTAGCGGGGTTTCAGATACGCAGTATTTT
NA,TRBJ2-5,NA,TRBV29-1,13,CSVEDAGWETQYF,TGCAGCGTTGAAGACGCCGGGTGGGAGACCCAGTACTTC
few,TRBJ1-2,NA,TRBV12-3/TRBV12-4,17,CASSFWAGKTKTSGYTF,TGTGCCAGCAGTTTTTGGGCAGGGAAAACTAAAACCTCTGGCTACACCTTC
few,TRBJ2-3,NA,TRBV7-9,15,CASSSKAGWTDTQYF,TGTGCCAGCAGCTCCAAAGCGGGCTGGACAGATACGCAGTATTTT
many,TRBJ2-3,TRBD2,TRBV12-3/TRBV12-4,14,CASSAGDYTDTQYF,TGTGCCAGCAGTGCCGGGGACTACACAGATACGCAGTATTTT
NA,TRBJ2-1,NA,TRBV19,13,CASRSLPYNEQFF,TGTGCCAGTAGATCCCTACCCTACAATGAGCAGTTCTTC
NA,TRBJ2-2,NA,TRBV19,15,CASSGWGPSTGELFF,TGTGCCAGTAGTGGTTGGGGCCCCTCCACCGGGGAGCTGTTTTTT
NA,TRBJ2-5,NA,TRBV15,14,CATSSVHERETQYF,TGTGCCACCAGCAGTGTACACGAGCGGGAGACCCAGTACTTC
NA,TRBJ2-4,NA,TRBV9,15,CASSVEDRPKNIQYF,TGTGCCAGCAGCGTAGAGGACCGTCCCAAAAACATTCAGTACTTC
few,TRBJ2-3,NA,TRBV27,14,CASSQRGRTDTQYF,TGTGCCAGCAGTCAAAGGGGCCGCACAGATACGCAGTATTTT
NA,TRBJ2-4,NA,TRBV12-3/TRBV12-4,16,CASSLGPPIAKNIQYF,TGTGCCAGCAGTTTAGGCCCTCCAATAGCCAAAAACATTCAGTACTTC
few,TRBJ2-3,NA,TRBV7-3,17,CASSLHGPRRYTDTQYF,TGTGCCAGCAGCTTACACGGGCCCAGACGATACACAGATACGCAGTATTTT
few,TRBJ2-7,NA,TRBV6-1,13,CASSEADDYEQYF,TGTGCCAGCAGTGAAGCGGACGACTACGAGCAGTACTTC
NA,TRBJ1-4,NA,TRBV4-3,14,CASSQRGMGEKLFF,TGCGCCAGCAGCCAAAGGGGTATGGGCGAAAAACTGTTTTTT
few,TRBJ1-2,NA,TRBV6-6,13,CASSTSWRDGYTF,TGTGCCAGCAGTACCTCGTGGAGGGATGGCTACACCTTC
few,TRBJ1-2,TRBD1,TRBV19,14,CASTMGQGYYGYTF,TGTGCCAGTACCATGGGACAGGGATACTATGGCTACACCTTC
NA,TRBJ2-5,NA,TRBV7-9,17,CASSLGLGVPYSETQYF,TGTGCCAGCAGCTTAGGTCTGGGAGTTCCATATTCAGAGACCCAGTACTTC
many,TRBJ2-1,NA,TRBV7-8,16,CASSPRTDPFYNEQFF,TGTGCCAGCAGCCCCAGGACAGACCCATTCTACAATGAGCAGTTCTTC
few,TRBJ1-1,NA,TRBV6-2/TRBV6-3,13,CASSQQGNTEAFF,TGTGCCAGCAGTCAACAGGGAAACACTGAAGCTTTCTTT
few,TRBJ2-6,TRBD1,TRBV10-3,19,CAILDRDSLRNSGANVLTF,TGTGCCATCCTGGACCGGGACAGTCTAAGAAACTCTGGGGCCAACGTCCTGACTTTC
NA,TRBJ2-3,NA,TRBV6-5,15,CASSYSAGLNHTQYF,TGTGCCAGCAGTTACTCAGCAGGGTTGAATCATACGCAGTATTTT
NA,TRBJ2-1,NA,TRBV7-2,14,CASSPRGDIEDQFF,TGTGCCAGCAGCCCCCGGGGTGACATCGAGGATCAGTTCTTC
NA,TRBJ2-1,TRBD1,TRBV12-3/TRBV12-4,16,CASSPESDRTRNEQFF,TGTGCCAGCAGTCCAGAGTCGGACAGGACTCGCAATGAGCAGTTCTTC
NA,TRBJ1-5,NA,TRBV7-2,14,CASSSSRGNQPQHF,TGTGCCAGCAGCTCTAGTAGAGGCAATCAGCCCCAGCATTTT
few,TRBJ1-5,NA,TRBV12-5,13,CASGLVGSQPQHF,TGTGCTAGTGGTTTGGTGGGGTCCCAGCCCCAGCATTTT
few,TRBJ2-1,NA,TRBV7-3,16,CASSLRTHRDRNEQFF,TGTGCCAGCAGCTTACGTACCCACCGGGACCGCAATGAGCAGTTCTTC
NA,TRBJ2-5,NA,TRBV6-8,12,CAGSGGQETQYF,TGTGCCGGCAGTGGGGGCCAGGAGACCCAGTACTTC
NA,TRBJ2-1,NA,TRBV10-2,14,CASSELRGGREQFF,TGCGCCAGCAGTGAGCTCCGGGGAGGTCGTGAGCAGTTCTTC
NA,TRBJ1-1,TRBD1,TRBV6-5,13,CATSTGWGTEAFF,TGTGCCACTTCGACAGGGTGGGGCACTGAAGCTTTCTTT
NA,TRBJ2-7,NA,TRBV29-1,14,CSVTPPGKSYEQYF,TGCAGCGTGACTCCTCCCGGGAAATCCTACGAGCAGTACTTC
NA,TRBJ1-5,NA,TRBV7-2,17,CASSFPQGHLSNQPQHF,TGTGCCAGCAGCTTTCCCCAGGGACATCTTAGCAATCAGCCCCAGCATTTT
many,TRBJ2-1,NA,TRBV7-9,14,CASILGTTYNEQFF,TGTGCCAGCATCCTCGGGACAACCTACAATGAGCAGTTCTTC
NA,TRBJ1-1,TRBD1,TRBV20-1,13,CSAAGTGVAEAFF,TGCAGTGCTGCCGGGACAGGGGTAGCTGAAGCTTTCTTT
NA,TRBJ2-2,TRBD2,TRBV4-1,16,CASSQERTGGTGELFF,TGCGCCAGCAGCCAAGAGAGGACCGGGGGGACCGGGGAGCTGTTTTTT
few,TRBJ1-4,TRBD1,TRBV27,16,CASSLQGRGRNEKLFF,TGTGCCAGCAGTTTACAGGGCAGGGGGCGGAATGAAAAACTGTTTTTT
few,TRBJ2-5,NA,TRBV7-8,14,CASSPPGRQETQYF,TGTGCCAGCAGCCCTCCGGGACGCCAAGAGACCCAGTACTTC
few,TRBJ2-1,NA,TRBV11-2,13,CASMRSRYNEQFF,TGTGCCAGCATGAGGTCTCGTTACAATGAGCAGTTCTTC
few,TRBJ1-1,NA,TRBV7-9,19,CASSLVWAPGATSNTEAFF,TGTGCCAGCAGCTTAGTGTGGGCCCCGGGAGCTACTTCGAACACTGAAGCTTTCTTT
few,TRBJ1-1,NA,TRBV7-9,15,CASSLSGVRETEAFF,TGTGCCAGCAGCTTAAGCGGTGTAAGGGAGACTGAAGCTTTCTTT
many,TRBJ2-1,NA,TRBV7-2,12,CASSLRFWEQFF,TGTGCCAGCAGCTTAAGGTTTTGGGAGCAGTTCTTC
NA,TRBJ1-5,NA,TRBV19,15,CASSIVVGSNQPQHF,TGTGCCAGTAGTATAGTGGTCGGGAGCAATCAGCCCCAGCATTTT
NA,TRBJ1-5,NA,TRBV7-9,17,CASSLAGPQALNQPQHF,TGTGCCAGCAGCTTAGCGGGGCCACAGGCCCTCAATCAGCCCCAGCATTTT